These 26 T cell receptor beta chains came from one sample sequenced in a study of cytomegalovirus exposure and HLA in healthy donors. Amplification used 60 Vbeta primers and 13 Jbeta primers. Using immunoSEQ multiplex PCR, the repertoire was profiled, and TCRdb retains in-frame clones only, with some absent. Here the sample spans fewer than 80,000 clones, under 85% being singletons. The sequenced sample consisted of PBMCs. All receptors derive from a woman between 55 and 75 years old in good health and CMV-seropositive.

The chain uses TRBV7-6 and TRBJ2-1, with 12 bases aligning to TRBD2. Germline lookup yields CDR1 SGHVS and CDR2 FNYEAQ. Trimming took 5 bases from V and 9 from J; bases not matched to a gene: 8. CDR3 length: 15 residues. The CDR3 is CASSPLAGGPGEQFF. The CDR3 nucleotides read TGTGCCAGCAGCCCCCTAGCGGGAGGGCCGGGTGAGCAGTTCTTC.

This chain uses TRBV12-5 with TRBJ2-7, with no clear D. Germline V gene sequence: CDR1 LGHNT, CDR2 FRNRAP. Trimming removed 3 bases at V and 3 bases at J, with 6 bases between. CDR3 length: 12 amino acids. The CDR3 is CASGLQNYEQYF. In nucleotides, the CDR3 is TGTGCTAGTGGTTTACAAAACTACGAGCAGTACTTC.

Only one count was recorded for this clone. The V call is TRBV2, the J call TRBJ2-5, with a possible D match to TRBD1 (6 bases). The J call may be in error: the DNA end matches TRBJ2-7 better. Germline loops: CDR1 SNHLY, CDR2 FYNNEI. This CDR3 contains 13 residues. CDR3 region: CASSEDRVYEQYF. In nucleotides, the CDR3 is TGTGCCAGCAGTGAAGACAGGGTCTACGAGCAGTACTTC.

About this clone: Other DNA sequences within the sample encode an identical CDR3. The CDR3 sequence is CASSLSGRVEETQYF. The DNA for the CDR3 is TGCGCCAGCAGCTTGAGCGGGAGGGTTGAGGAGACCCAGTACTTC. This chain connects TRBV5-1 to TRBJ2-5, with 10 nucleotides matching TRBD2. The CDR3 is made up of 15 amino acids. J gave up 5 bases and V 1 base, and 5 bases lay outside the gene matches. Germline V CDR1 and CDR2: SGHRS, YFSETQ. Based on the CDR3 plus reference TRBV5-1 and TRBJ2-5, the full variable domain is KAGVTQTPRYLIKTRGQQVTLSCSPISGHRSVSWYQQTPGQGLQFLFEYFSETQRNKGNFPGRFSGRQFSNSRSEMNVSTLELGDSALYLCASSLSGRVEETQYFGPGTRLLVL.

The chain links TRBV5-4 to TRBJ2-5; no clear D gene. Trimming stripped 0 bases from V and 1 base from J, with 7 bases between. CDR1 and CDR2 from the germline V gene are SGHNT and YYREEE (reference sequence). CDR3 length equals 14 residues. The CDR3 sequence: CASSLVQLQETQYF. As DNA, the CDR3 is TGTGCCAGCAGCTTGGTACAGCTCCAAGAGACCCAGTACTTC.

This clone showed up just once. The chain links TRBV15 to TRBJ1-5; perhaps TRBD1 as D (6 bases). Germline-derived CDR1 and CDR2 are LNHNV and YYDKDF (reference sequence). This CDR3 is built from 18 residues. V was pared by 0 bases and J by 0 bases, with 15 bases between. The CDR3 DNA sequence: TGTGCCACCAGCAGAGAAGGGGGAGGGCCGATTAGCAATCAGCCCCAGCATTTT. It specifies CATSREGGGPISNQPQHF. The full variable domain, its missing parts supplied by reference TRBV15 and TRBJ1-5, is DAMVIQNPRYQVTQFGKPVTLSCSQTLNHNVMYWYQQKSSQAPKLLFHYYDKDFNNEADTPDNFQSRRPNTSFCFLDIRSPGLGDTAMYLCATSREGGGPISNQPQHFGDGTRLSIL.

V usage is TRBV5-1 and J usage is TRBJ1-1; possibly TRBD1 for D (6 bases). The CDR3 length is 14 residues. Trimming took off 5 bases at V and 1 base at J, with 12 bases between the two ends. Germline V lookup: CDR1 SGHRS, CDR2 YFSETQ. CDR3 in DNA: TGCGCCAGCAGACCTGGACAGAGGAACACTGAAGCTTTCTTT. Protein product: CASRPGQRNTEAFF.

This clone was observed a few times. The chain has TRBV5-1 and TRBJ1-5; D call uncertain. The CDR3 totals 15 residues. Per the germline V gene, CDR1 is SGHRS and CDR2 is YFSETQ. Trimming stripped 2 bases from V and 1 base from J, with 10 bases between. CDR3 region: CASSLSPQSNQPQHF. DNA of the CDR3: TGCGCCAGCAGCTTATCACCCCAGAGCAATCAGCCCCAGCATTTT.

V gene TRBV30 combines with J gene TRBJ1-1; D not certain. The CDR3 contains 12 residues. V was cut by 4 bases and J by 3 bases, with 9 bases left in between. In germline, CDR1 is GTSNPN, CDR2 SVGIG (reference sequence). In nucleotides, the CDR3 is TGTGCCTGGAAATGGGGAGACACTGAAGCTTTCTTT. It is translated as CAWKWGDTEAFF.

This clone was detected a few times. This chain links TRBV30 with TRBJ1-2; a possible D gene is TRBD1 (6 bases). V lost 6 bases and J 1 base, leaving 15 bases between the germline ends. The CDR3 is 14 amino acids. CDR1 is GTSNPN, CDR2 SVGIG, per germline (reference sequence). Here the CDR3 DNA reads TGTGCCTGCGCAACAGGGACCCTTAACTATGGCTACACCTTC. It is translated as CACATGTLNYGYTF.

The genes are TRBV11-3 and TRBJ2-3; D not resolved. The CDR3 runs to 14 residues. Germline values: CDR1 SGHNT, CDR2 YENEEA. The germline V and J ends were trimmed by 0 bases and 9 bases, with 13 bases remaining between them. CDR3 protein: CASSLEVPRPTQYF. The CDR3 DNA is TGTGCCAGCAGCTTAGAAGTCCCTAGACCCACGCAGTATTTT.

This clone is a singleton in its sample. Relative to the germline gene, one junction end is altered; a read error may explain this. The chain uses TRBV7-7 and TRBJ2-1, with 8 bases aligning to TRBD2. The CDR3 is made up of 15 amino acids. Germline values: CDR1 SSHAT, CDR2 FNYEAQ (reference sequence). Here the CDR3 DNA reads TGTGCTAGCAGCTTATTCGCGGGGGGATACAATGAGCAGTTCTTC. This sequence encodes CASSLFAGGYNEQFF. Combining the CDR3 with reference TRBV7-7 and TRBJ2-1 gives the whole variable domain GAGVSQSPRYKVTKRGQDVTLRCDPISSHATLYWYQQALGQGPEFLTYFNYEAQPDKSGLPSDRFSAERPEGSISTLTIQRTEQRDSAMYRCASSLFAGGYNEQFFGPGTRLTVL.

This clone was seen only a few times. CDR3 region: CASSVDRGNTEAFF. CDR3 in DNA: TGTGCCAGTAGTGTGGACAGGGGGAACACTGAAGCTTTCTTT. The chain uses TRBV19 and TRBJ1-1; 9 bases map to TRBD1. The CDR3 contains 14 residues. V gave up 5 bases and J gave up 1 base; unmatched junction bases: 2. Per germline, CDR1 LNHDA and CDR2 SQIVND (reference sequence).

The rearrangement uses TRBV20-1 and TRBJ1-2; D remains unclear. CDR1 is DFQATT, CDR2 SNEGSKA, per germline (reference sequence). This CDR3 region has 11 residues. Trimming removed 4 bases at V and 4 bases at J, with 7 bases between. The CDR3 loop reads CSAIQSYGYTF. The CDR3 DNA reads TGCAGTGCTATACAGTCCTATGGCTACACCTTC.

This clone was detected a few times. Other DNA variants within this sample encode the same CDR3. This sequence joins TRBV27 and TRBJ1-1; 7 bases fit TRBD1. The CDR3 extends over 15 amino acids. Germline CDR1 is MNHEY and CDR2 is SMNVEV (reference sequence). Unmatched junction bases numbered 6, after V lost 5 bases and J lost 0 bases. DNA for the CDR3: TGTGCCAGCAGTCTGACAGGGAACATGAACACTGAAGCTTTCTTT. Translated, it gives CASSLTGNMNTEAFF.

Remarks on this clone: Since the CDR3 does not end with the conserved phenylalanine or tryptophan, this likely comes from a read error. This chain links TRBV5-1 with TRBJ1-4, with D unresolved. The CDR3 runs to 15 residues. The germline V and J ends were trimmed by 0 bases and 4 bases, with 10 bases remaining between them. The germline V gene encodes CDR1 SGHRS and CDR2 YFSETQ. This chain's CDR3 is CASSLGPADNEKLFV. The CDR3 bases are TGCGCCAGCAGCTTGGGGCCCGCGGATAATGAAAAACTGTTTGTT.

This chain joins TRBV13 and TRBJ2-2; 9 bases map to TRBD2. V dropped 3 bases and J dropped 3; count of bases not matched to a gene: 5. The CDR3 has 16 amino acids. The germline V gene encodes CDR1 PRHDT and CDR2 FYEKMQ (reference sequence). The CDR3 region is CASSFRGGADTGELFF. The CDR3 nucleotides are TGTGCCAGCAGCTTTCGCGGGGGGGCCGACACCGGGGAGCTGTTTTTT.

On this clone itself: A read error may account for a junction end that differs from germline. Other DNA sequences within the sample encode an identical CDR3. The genes are TRBV2 and TRBJ1-5; 9 nucleotides align to TRBD1. The germline gives CDR1 SNHLY, CDR2 FYNNEI. The CDR3 consists of 12 residues. The CDR3 DNA is TGTGCCAGTGGGACAGGGTATCAGCCTCAGCATTTT. Its translation: CASGTGYQPQHF. The full variable domain, its missing parts supplied by reference TRBV2 and TRBJ1-5, is EPEVTQTPSHQVTQMGQEVILRCVPISNHLYFYWYRQILGQKVEFLVSFYNNEISEKSEIFDDQFSVERPDGSNFTLKIRSTKLEDSAMYFCASGTGYQPQHFGDGTRLSIL.

This clone was picked up a small number of times. The chain has TRBV4-1 and TRBJ1-2; D is possibly TRBD1 (5 bases). V lost 1 base, J lost 0 bases, and 9 bases lay in between. The CDR3 runs to 15 residues. The germline CDR1 and CDR2 sequences are MGHRA and YSYEKL. CDR3 bases: TGCGCCAGCAGCCAAGTTGAAGGGGCTAACTATGGCTACACCTTC. Its protein is CASSQVEGANYGYTF.

V usage is TRBV30 and J usage is TRBJ2-3, with 10 bases aligning to TRBD2. The V gene's germline CDR1 is GTSNPN and CDR2 SVGIG (reference sequence). This CDR3 region has 15 residues. V lost 2 bases and J lost 3; bases outside the gene matches: 5. CDR3 region: CAWSRASGGTDTQYF. The CDR3, as DNA: TGTGCCTGGAGTCGGGCTAGCGGGGGAACAGATACGCAGTATTTT.

The V and J genes are TRBV7-6 and TRBJ1-3, with 8 bases that match TRBD1. With 2 bases clipped from V and 4 bases from J, the junction kept 4 bases outside the gene matches. Germline V gene sequence: CDR1 SGHVS, CDR2 FNYEAQ. The CDR3 spans 15 residues. As DNA, the CDR3 is TGTGCCAGCAGCTTACAGGGGGCTTCGGGAAACACCATATATTTT. Its protein is CASSLQGASGNTIYF.

The chain has TRBV5-1 and TRBJ2-3; TRBD2 matches 8 bases. V was clipped by 4 bases and J by 3 bases; unmatched bases: 10. Germline V gives CDR1 SGHRS, CDR2 YFSETQ. This CDR3 has 16 amino acids. The CDR3 protein is CASSLTGQRGTDTQYF. The CDR3 DNA sequence: TGCGCCAGCAGCCTCACCGGACAGCGGGGGACAGATACGCAGTATTTT. The full variable domain, its missing parts supplied by reference TRBV5-1 and TRBJ2-3, is KAGVTQTPRYLIKTRGQQVTLSCSPISGHRSVSWYQQTPGQGLQFLFEYFSETQRNKGNFPGRFSGRQFSNSRSEMNVSTLELGDSALYLCASSLTGQRGTDTQYFGPGTRLTVL.

This clone was seen only once. V and J are TRBV7-9 and TRBJ2-7; the match to TRBD1 covers 9 bases. In germline, CDR1 is SEHNR, CDR2 FQNEAQ (reference sequence). Trimming took 2 bases from V and 3 from J; bases not matched to a gene: 5. There are 15 residues in the CDR3. CDR3 nucleotide sequence: TGTGCCAGCAGCTTAACACAGGGGGCCCACTACGAGCAGTACTTC. This translates into CASSLTQGAHYEQYF. The whole variable domain, filled in from reference TRBV7-9 and TRBJ2-7, reads DTGVSQNPRHKITKRGQNVTFRCDPISEHNRLYWYRQTLGQGPEFLTYFQNEAQLEKSRLLSDRFSAERPKGSFSTLEIQRTEQGDSAMYLCASSLTQGAHYEQYFGPGTRLTVT.

This clone was observed a few times. The chain links TRBV6-5 to TRBJ1-4, with 7 bases fitting TRBD1. Unmatched junction bases numbered 7, after V lost 4 bases and J lost 2 bases. CDR3 length: 16 residues. Germline V gene lookup returns CDR1 MNHEY and CDR2 SVGAGI. The CDR3 protein is CASSSRQGWTNEKLFF. DNA for the CDR3: TGTGCCAGCAGTTCCCGACAGGGCTGGACTAATGAAAAACTGTTTTTT.

On this clone itself: It is likely a read error, because the conserved phenylalanine at the end of the CDR3 is missing. The chain carries TRBV19 and TRBJ1-1; the match to TRBD1 covers 8 bases. The germline gives CDR1 LNHDA, CDR2 SQIVND (reference sequence). J gave up 1 base and V 4 bases, and 2 bases lay outside the gene matches. The CDR3 runs 14 residues. The CDR3 DNA reads TGTGCCAGTAGTAGAGACAGGGGGAACACTGAAGCTTTCGTT. Amino acid sequence: CASSRDRGNTEAFV.

V usage is TRBV19 and J usage is TRBJ1-5; no definite D call. The V gene lost 6 bases and the J gene lost 0 bases, with 12 bases spanning the gap. The V gene's germline CDR1 is LNHDA and CDR2 SQIVND (reference sequence). The CDR3 is 15 residues long. CDR3 in amino acids: CASRVTGPSNQPQHF. DNA of the CDR3: TGTGCCAGTAGGGTAACGGGTCCTAGCAATCAGCCCCAGCATTTT.